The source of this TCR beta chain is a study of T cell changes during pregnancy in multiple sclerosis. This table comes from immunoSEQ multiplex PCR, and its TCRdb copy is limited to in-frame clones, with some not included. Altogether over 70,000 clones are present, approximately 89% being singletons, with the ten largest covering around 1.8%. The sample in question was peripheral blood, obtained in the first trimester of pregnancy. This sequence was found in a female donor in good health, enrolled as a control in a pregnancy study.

CDR3: CASSYSSSRWETQYF. CDR3 DNA: TGTGCCAGCAGTTACTCGAGTTCACGTTGGGAGACCCAGTACTTC. This chain links TRBV6-5 with TRBJ2-5; D remains ambiguous. V was shortened by 0 bases and J by 5 bases, with 13 bases between the two germline ends. Germline V gene lookup returns CDR1 MNHEY and CDR2 SVGAGI. The CDR3 has 15 residues.